Following are 20 T cell receptor beta chains from one sample sequenced in a study of blood T cell repertoires in COVID-19. Using immunoSEQ multiplex PCR, the repertoire was profiled, and TCRdb retains in-frame clones only, with some absent. Of about half a million clones listed, 80% to 90% are singletons. The source material was peripheral blood. These receptors all stem from a human donor in a cohort sampled during active COVID-19.

The chain carries TRBV9 and TRBJ2-5, with D maybe TRBD2 (6 bases). Trimming pared 4 bases from V and 1 base from J, leaving 14 bases between. The CDR3 contains 15 residues. Germline V CDR1 and CDR2: SGDLS, YYNGEE. The CDR3 reads CASSPTPGGQETQYF. CDR3 bases: TGTGCCAGCAGCCCGACGCCCGGGGGCCAAGAGACCCAGTACTTC. The whole variable domain, filled in from reference TRBV9 and TRBJ2-5, reads DSGVTQTPKHLITATGQRVTLRCSPRSGDLSVYWYQQSLDQGLQFLIQYYNGEERAKGNILERFSAQQFPDLHSELNLSSLELGDSALYFCASSPTPGGQETQYFGPGTRLLVL.

CDR3 residues: CASGLVYQGAVNYGYTF. In DNA form, the CDR3 reads TGTGCTAGTGGTTTGGTATACCAGGGGGCGGTTAACTATGGCTACACCTTC. V usage is TRBV12-5 and J usage is TRBJ1-2; TRBD1 aligns across 8 bases. This CDR3 is 17 amino acids long. V shed 0 bases, J shed 1 base, and the junction held 7 bases outside the gene matches. From germline, CDR1 is LGHNT and CDR2 FRNRAP.

The chain employs TRBV4-1 and TRBJ1-2; TRBD1 matches 9 bases. Germline V gene lookup returns CDR1 MGHRA and CDR2 YSYEKL. V lost 5 bases to trimming and J lost 7 bases; unmatched junction nucleotides: 11. The length of the CDR3 is 15 residues. CDR3: CASSLGTGGAAGYTF. The DNA for the CDR3 is TGCGCCAGCAGCTTAGGAACAGGGGGCGCGGCTGGCTACACCTTC.

CDR3 bases: TGTGCCAGCAGCTTATGGGAACAGGGAAGGTCACCCCTCCACTTT. Protein product: CASSLWEQGRSPLHF. This sequence joins TRBV7-2 and TRBJ1-6; TRBD1 is a possible D gene (6 bases). V was shortened by 2 bases and J by 10 bases, with 15 bases between the two germline ends. The CDR3 consists of 15 residues. CDR1 and CDR2 from the germline V gene are SGHTA and FQGNSA.

This clone has only one observation. The CDR3 bases are TGTGCCAGCAGTCGGAATGAAAAACTGTTTTTT. The encoded protein is CASSRNEKLFF. The rearrangement links TRBV28 to TRBJ1-4; D is ambiguous. Germline CDR1 MDHEN, CDR2 SYDVKM. The ends were cut back, 5 bases at V and 5 bases at J, with 3 bases in the middle. CDR3 length: 11 amino acids.

This chain uses TRBV7-9 with TRBJ2-5; a weak D match, TRBD2 (5 bases). The V and J ends lost 5 bases and 4 bases respectively, with 17 bases between them. Germline CDR1 SEHNR, CDR2 FQNEAQ (reference sequence). This CDR3 region has 15 residues. The CDR3 DNA is TGTGCCAGCAGCCCCGCCGGGGTCTTGGGAGAGACCCAGTACTTC. Its protein is CASSPAGVLGETQYF.

The chain joins TRBV5-1 to TRBJ2-1; 7 bases are shared with TRBD1. From germline, CDR1 is SGHRS and CDR2 YFSETQ. There are 15 residues in the CDR3. V shed 0 bases, J shed 2 bases, and the junction held 2 bases outside the gene matches. DNA of the CDR3: TGCGCCAGCAGCTTGGGACAGGGTCCCTACAATGAGCAGTTCTTC. Translating it yields CASSLGQGPYNEQFF. Combining the CDR3 with reference TRBV5-1 and TRBJ2-1 gives the whole variable domain KAGVTQTPRYLIKTRGQQVTLSCSPISGHRSVSWYQQTPGQGLQFLFEYFSETQRNKGNFPGRFSGRQFSNSRSEMNVSTLELGDSALYLCASSLGQGPYNEQFFGPGTRLTVL.

The chain couples TRBV30 to TRBJ1-4; 7 nucleotides line up with TRBD1. V shed 3 bases and J 4 bases; nucleotides not matched to a gene: 8. This CDR3 region has 15 residues. In germline, CDR1 is GTSNPN, CDR2 SVGIG (reference sequence). This chain's CDR3 is CAWSETGARNEKLFF. CDR3 nucleotides: TGTGCCTGGAGCGAAACAGGGGCCCGTAATGAAAAACTGTTTTTT. Using reference TRBV30 and TRBJ1-4 for the parts outside the CDR3, the full variable domain is SQTIHQWPATLVQPVGSPLSLECTVEGTSNPNLYWYRQAAGRGLQLLFYSVGIGQISSEVPQNLSASRPQDRQFILSSKKLLLSDSGFYLCAWSETGARNEKLFFGSGTQLSVL.

The chain is built from TRBV9 and TRBJ2-1, with 7 positions matching TRBD2. Germline assignment: CDR1 SGDLS and CDR2 YYNGEE. The CDR3 contains 13 residues. The V segment lost 0 bases and the J segment 8 bases; nucleotides outside the gene matches: 2. The CDR3 DNA reads as TGTGCCAGCAGCGTAGGTCTAGCGGATGAGCAGTTCTTC. This translates into CASSVGLADEQFF.

The J gene is TRBJ1-1, the V gene TRBV7-6; 8 positions match TRBD1. Germline V CDR1 and CDR2: SGHVS, FNYEAQ. V shed 1 base, J shed 10 bases, and the junction held 11 bases outside the gene matches. CDR3 length: 15 amino acids. Written as DNA, the CDR3 is TGTGCCAGCAGCTTAGGAGGATGGCAGGGGGCTCGAGCTTTCTTT. This sequence encodes CASSLGGWQGARAFF.

This clone has a handful of counts. CDR3 sequence (DNA): TGTGCCAGCAGCTTAGCAAGACAGGGGGCGAAACTTGAAGCTTTCTTT. It is translated as CASSLARQGAKLEAFF. The chain is built from TRBV7-9 and TRBJ1-1; 10 bases are a match to TRBD1. The length of the CDR3 is 16 residues. The germline gives CDR1 SEHNR, CDR2 FQNEAQ (reference sequence). V lost 0 bases and J lost 7; bases outside the gene matches: 8.

Only a few counts were recorded for this clone. V is TRBV7-2 and J is TRBJ2-5; D may be TRBD1 (5 bases). CDR1 is SGHTA, CDR2 FQGNSA, per germline. The CDR3 is made up of 16 amino acids. The V end lost 1 base, the J end lost 1 base, and 13 bases lay between the germline ends. The CDR3 here is CASSLGTGQTQETQYF. The DNA for the CDR3 is TGTGCCAGCAGCTTAGGTACTGGACAAACCCAAGAGACCCAGTACTTC.

This clone was seen a handful of times. CDR3: CASSLLSGGFSYEQYF. CDR3 nucleotides: TGTGCCAGCAGTCTCCTGTCGGGAGGATTCTCCTACGAGCAGTACTTC. The chain couples TRBV6-2 or TRBV6-3 to TRBJ2-7, with 7 bases matching TRBD2. The V segment lost 5 bases and the J segment 0 bases; nucleotides outside the gene matches: 10. Per the germline V gene, CDR1 is MNHEY and CDR2 is SVGEGT. CDR3 length: 16 residues.

The J gene is TRBJ2-3, the V gene TRBV28; the D gene is possibly TRBD2 (6 bases). The CDR3 is 15 amino acids. Germline V lookup: CDR1 MDHEN, CDR2 SYDVKM. Trimming left V 4 bases short and J 6 bases short, with 17 bases between. The CDR3 protein is CASSSSGTPSDTQYF. The CDR3 nucleotides read TGTGCCAGCAGTTCGTCCGGGACTCCGAGTGATACGCAGTATTTT.

This rearrangement joins TRBV19 to TRBJ2-7; 11 bases align to TRBD2. V dropped 1 base and J dropped 4; count of bases not matched to a gene: 3. The CDR3 runs 15 residues. The germline V gene has CDR1 LNHDA and CDR2 SQIVND (reference sequence). This CDR3 reads CASSIGRTSGYEQYF. In DNA form, the CDR3 reads TGTGCCAGTAGTATAGGTCGGACTAGCGGGTACGAGCAGTACTTC.

This chain connects TRBV6-5 to TRBJ2-2; D is possibly TRBD2 (5 bases). Germline assignment: CDR1 MNHEY and CDR2 SVGAGI. Trimming cost V 0 bases and J 4 bases, with 12 bases left between them. This CDR3 has 16 residues. CDR3 region: CASSYSAGRGTGELFF. Here the CDR3 DNA reads TGTGCCAGCAGTTACTCTGCGGGCAGAGGCACCGGGGAGCTGTTTTTT.

This clone was recorded once. This sequence joins TRBV7-3 and TRBJ1-6; D ambiguous. The CDR3 totals 13 residues. Trimming stripped 5 bases from V and 3 bases from J, with 5 bases between. The germline V gene has CDR1 SGHTA and CDR2 FQGTGA. The CDR3 loop reads CASSQVYNSPLHF. CDR3 sequence (DNA): TGTGCCAGCAGCCAGGTCTATAATTCACCCCTCCACTTT.

The chain carries TRBV24-1 and TRBJ2-3; tentative D call: TRBD1 (6 bases). V lost 5 bases, J lost 2 bases, and 16 bases lay in between. The CDR3 totals 16 residues. Looked up from germline, CDR1 is KGHDR and CDR2 is SFDVKD. In DNA form, the CDR3 reads TGTGCCACCAGTGCGGGCAGGGGATCGGTCACAGATACGCAGTATTTT. Translated: CATSAGRGSVTDTQYF.

This chain uses TRBV15 with TRBJ2-5, with 13 bases aligning to TRBD2. Germline CDR1 LNHNV, CDR2 YYDKDF (reference sequence). The CDR3 loop spans 15 amino acids. After removal of 6 bases from V and 4 bases from J, the junction contained 5 bases not matched to a gene. The CDR3 loop is CATSLGLAGRETQYF. In nucleotides, the CDR3 is TGTGCCACCAGTCTGGGACTAGCGGGACGAGAGACCCAGTACTTC.

J is TRBJ2-7 and V is TRBV6-6, with 7 bases fitting TRBD2. With 8 bases clipped from V and 7 bases from J, the junction kept 17 bases outside the gene matches. The germline V gene has CDR1 MNHNY and CDR2 SVGAGI (reference sequence). The CDR3 covers 15 residues. DNA for the CDR3: TGTGCCAGCCACGGAATGGGGGAACTAGCGTTGGAGCAGTACTTC. It yields the protein CASHGMGELALEQYF.